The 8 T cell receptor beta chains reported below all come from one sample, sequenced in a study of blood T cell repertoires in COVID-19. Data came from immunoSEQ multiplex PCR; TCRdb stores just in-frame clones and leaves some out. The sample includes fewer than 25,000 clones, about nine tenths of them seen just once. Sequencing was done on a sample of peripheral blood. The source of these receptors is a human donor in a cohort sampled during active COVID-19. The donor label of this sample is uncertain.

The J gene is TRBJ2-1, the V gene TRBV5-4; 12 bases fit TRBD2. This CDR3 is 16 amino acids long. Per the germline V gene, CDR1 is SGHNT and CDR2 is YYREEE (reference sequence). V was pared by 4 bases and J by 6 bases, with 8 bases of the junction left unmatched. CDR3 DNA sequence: TGTGCCAGCAGCACTGCAGGACTAGCGGGACTCAATGAGCAGTTCTTC. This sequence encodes CASSTAGLAGLNEQFF.

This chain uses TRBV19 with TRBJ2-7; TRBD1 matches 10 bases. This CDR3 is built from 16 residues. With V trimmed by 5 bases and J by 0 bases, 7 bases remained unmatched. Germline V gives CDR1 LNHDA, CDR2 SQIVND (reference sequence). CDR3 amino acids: CASSAPGQGFSYEQYF. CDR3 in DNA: TGTGCCAGTAGTGCACCGGGACAGGGGTTCTCCTACGAGCAGTACTTC.

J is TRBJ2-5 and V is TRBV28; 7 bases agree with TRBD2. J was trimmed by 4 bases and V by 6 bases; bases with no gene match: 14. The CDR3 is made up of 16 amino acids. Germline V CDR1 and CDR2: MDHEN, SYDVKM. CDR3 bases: TGTGCCAGCAGGGCCACGAGCGGGACTTTCGGAGAGACCCAGTACTTC. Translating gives CASRATSGTFGETQYF.

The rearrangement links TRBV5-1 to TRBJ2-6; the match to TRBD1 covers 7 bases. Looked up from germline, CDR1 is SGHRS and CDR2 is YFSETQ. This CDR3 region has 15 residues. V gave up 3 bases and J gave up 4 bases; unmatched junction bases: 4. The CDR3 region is CASSSGTEGANVLTF. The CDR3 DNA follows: TGCGCCAGCAGCTCCGGGACAGAGGGGGCCAACGTCCTGACTTTC.

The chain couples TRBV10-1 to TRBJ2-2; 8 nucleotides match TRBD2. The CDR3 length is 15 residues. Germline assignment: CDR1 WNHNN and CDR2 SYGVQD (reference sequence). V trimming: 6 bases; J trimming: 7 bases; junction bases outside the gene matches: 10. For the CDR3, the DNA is TGCGCCAGCAGAGGCGGGCGGGAGGAGGACGGGGAGCTGTTTTTT. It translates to CASRGGREEDGELFF.

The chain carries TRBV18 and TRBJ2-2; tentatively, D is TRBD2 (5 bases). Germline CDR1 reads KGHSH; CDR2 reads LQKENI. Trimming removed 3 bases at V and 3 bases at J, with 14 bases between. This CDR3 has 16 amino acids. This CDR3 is CASSPPRGEDTGELFF. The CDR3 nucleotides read TGTGCCAGCTCACCCCCACGGGGAGAAGACACCGGGGAGCTGTTTTTT. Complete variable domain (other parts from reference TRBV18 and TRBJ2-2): NAGVMQNPRHLVRRRGQEARLRCSPMKGHSHVYWYRQLPEEGLKFMVYLQKENIIDESGMPKERFSAEFPKEGPSILRIQQVVRGDSAAYFCASSPPRGEDTGELFFGEGSRLTVL.

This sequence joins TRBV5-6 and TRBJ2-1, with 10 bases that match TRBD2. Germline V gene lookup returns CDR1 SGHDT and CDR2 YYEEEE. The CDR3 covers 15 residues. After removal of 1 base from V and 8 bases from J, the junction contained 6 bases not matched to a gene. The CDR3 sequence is CASSLSLAGVDEQFF. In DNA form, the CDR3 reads TGTGCCAGCAGCTTGAGTCTAGCGGGAGTCGATGAGCAGTTCTTC.

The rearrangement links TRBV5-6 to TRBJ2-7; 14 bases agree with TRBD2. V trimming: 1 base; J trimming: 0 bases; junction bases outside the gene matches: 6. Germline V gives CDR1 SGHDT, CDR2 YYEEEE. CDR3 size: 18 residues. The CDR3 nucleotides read TGTGCCAGCAGCTTGAGACTAGCGGGAGGGCCAGTCTCCTACGAGCAGTACTTC. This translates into CASSLRLAGGPVSYEQYF.